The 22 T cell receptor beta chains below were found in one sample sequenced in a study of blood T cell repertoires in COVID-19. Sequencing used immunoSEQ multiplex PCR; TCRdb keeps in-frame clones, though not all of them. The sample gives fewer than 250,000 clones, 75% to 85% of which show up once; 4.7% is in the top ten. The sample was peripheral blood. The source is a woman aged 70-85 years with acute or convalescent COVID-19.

In DNA form, the CDR3 reads TGTGCCAGCAGTCCTCTAGCTCGCCCCACAGATACGCAGTATTTT. Residues: CASSPLARPTDTQYF. The chain is built from TRBV27 and TRBJ2-3; tentative D call: TRBD2 (5 bases). V was cut by 5 bases and J by 2 bases, with 14 bases left in between. CDR3 length: 15 amino acids. Germline values: CDR1 MNHEY, CDR2 SMNVEV (reference sequence).

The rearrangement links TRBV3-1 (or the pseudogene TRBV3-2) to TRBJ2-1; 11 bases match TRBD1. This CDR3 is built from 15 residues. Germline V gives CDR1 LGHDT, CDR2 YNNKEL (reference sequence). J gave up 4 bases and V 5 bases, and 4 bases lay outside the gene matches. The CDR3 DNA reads TGTGCCAGCAGCTCCGGGACAGGGGGTTACAATGAGCAGTTCTTC. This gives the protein CASSSGTGGYNEQFF.

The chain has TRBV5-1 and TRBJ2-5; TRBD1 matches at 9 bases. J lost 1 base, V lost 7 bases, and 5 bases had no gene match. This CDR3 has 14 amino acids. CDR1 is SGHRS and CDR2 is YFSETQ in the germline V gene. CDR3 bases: TGCGCCAGCTTAAGGGGACAGGGCCAAGAGACCCAGTACTTC. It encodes CASLRGQGQETQYF.

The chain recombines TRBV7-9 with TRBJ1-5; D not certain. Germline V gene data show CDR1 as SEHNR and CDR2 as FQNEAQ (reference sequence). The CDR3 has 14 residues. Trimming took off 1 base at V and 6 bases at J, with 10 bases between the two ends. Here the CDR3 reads CASSLGDTGQPQHF. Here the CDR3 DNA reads TGTGCCAGCAGCTTAGGAGATACGGGTCAGCCCCAGCATTTT.

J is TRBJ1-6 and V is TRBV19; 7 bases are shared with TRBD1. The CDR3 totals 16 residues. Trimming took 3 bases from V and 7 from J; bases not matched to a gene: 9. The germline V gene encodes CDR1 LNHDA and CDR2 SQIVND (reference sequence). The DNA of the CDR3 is TGTGCCAGTAGTATGGCGGCAGGGGGGTGGAATTCACCCCTCCACTTT. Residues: CASSMAAGGWNSPLHF.

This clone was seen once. CDR3 DNA: TGTGCCAGCTCACCGCCGGACAGGGGATACACCATATATTTT. Translated, it gives CASSPPDRGYTIYF. The chain is built from TRBV18 and TRBJ1-3; 9 nucleotides align to TRBD1. Germline V lookup: CDR1 KGHSH, CDR2 LQKENI. V lost 3 bases and J lost 8; bases outside the gene matches: 5. This CDR3 is built from 14 residues.

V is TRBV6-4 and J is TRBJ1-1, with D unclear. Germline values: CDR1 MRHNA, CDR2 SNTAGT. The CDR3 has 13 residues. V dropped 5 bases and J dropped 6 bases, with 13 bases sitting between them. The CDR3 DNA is TGTGCCAGCAGTCGTCCGGTACCTCCTGAAGCTTTCTTT. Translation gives CASSRPVPPEAFF.

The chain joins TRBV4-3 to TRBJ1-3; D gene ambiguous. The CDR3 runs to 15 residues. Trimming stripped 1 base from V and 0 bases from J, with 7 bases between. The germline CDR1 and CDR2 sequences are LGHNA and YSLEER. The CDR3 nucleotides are TGCGCCAGCAGCCAAGTTCTACGCTCTGGAAACACCATATATTTT. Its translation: CASSQVLRSGNTIYF.

The CDR3 DNA is TGTGCCAGCAGTGAACGAGGATCTGGAAACACCATATATTTT. Translated: CASSERGSGNTIYF. The chain is built from TRBV25-1 and TRBJ1-3; D is unclear. The V end was cut by 2 bases, the J end by 1 base, with 6 bases between. This CDR3 is built from 14 residues. Germline V lookup: CDR1 MGHDK, CDR2 SYGVNS. The whole variable domain, remainder taken from reference TRBV25-1 and TRBJ1-3, is EADIYQTPRYLVIGTGKKITLECSQTMGHDKMYWYQQDPGMELHLIHYSYGVNSTEKGDLSSESTVSRIRTEHFPLTLESARPSHTSQYLCASSERGSGNTIYFGEGSWLTVV.

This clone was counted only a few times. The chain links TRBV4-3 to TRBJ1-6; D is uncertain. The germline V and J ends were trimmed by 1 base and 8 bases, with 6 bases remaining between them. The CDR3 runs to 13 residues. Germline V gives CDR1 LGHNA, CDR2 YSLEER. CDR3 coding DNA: TGCGCCAGCAGCCAAGCTTCCTATTCACCCCTCCACTTT. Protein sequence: CASSQASYSPLHF.

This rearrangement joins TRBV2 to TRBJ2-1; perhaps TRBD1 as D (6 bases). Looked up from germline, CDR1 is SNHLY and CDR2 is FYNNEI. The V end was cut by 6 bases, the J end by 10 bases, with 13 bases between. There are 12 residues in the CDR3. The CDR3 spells CASRQGPGEQFF. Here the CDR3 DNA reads TGTGCCAGCAGACAGGGCCCGGGGGAGCAGTTCTTC.

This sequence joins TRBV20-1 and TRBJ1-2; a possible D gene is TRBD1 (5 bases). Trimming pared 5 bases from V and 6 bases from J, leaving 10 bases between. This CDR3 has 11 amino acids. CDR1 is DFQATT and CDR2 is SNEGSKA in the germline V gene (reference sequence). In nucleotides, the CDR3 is TGCAGTGCTTATGACAGAGATGGCTACACCTTC. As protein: CSAYDRDGYTF.

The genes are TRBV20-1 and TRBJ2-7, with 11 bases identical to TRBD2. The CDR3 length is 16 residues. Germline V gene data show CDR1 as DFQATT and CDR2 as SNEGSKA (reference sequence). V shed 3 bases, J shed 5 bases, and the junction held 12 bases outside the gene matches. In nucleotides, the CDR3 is TGCAGTGCTAGTACCCTAGCGGGGGGAATCCCCCACGAGCAGTACTTC. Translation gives CSASTLAGGIPHEQYF.

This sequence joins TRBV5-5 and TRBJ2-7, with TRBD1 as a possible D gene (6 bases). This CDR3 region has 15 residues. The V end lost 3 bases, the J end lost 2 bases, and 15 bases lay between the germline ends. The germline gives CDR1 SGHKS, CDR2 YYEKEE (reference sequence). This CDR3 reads CASSSTQGSPYEQYF. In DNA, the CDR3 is TGTGCCAGCAGCTCAACTCAGGGGTCGCCCTACGAGCAGTACTTC.

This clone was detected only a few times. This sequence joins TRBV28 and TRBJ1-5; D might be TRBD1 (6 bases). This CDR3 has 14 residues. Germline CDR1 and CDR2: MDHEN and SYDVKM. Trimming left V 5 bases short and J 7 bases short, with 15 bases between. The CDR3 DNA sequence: TGTGCCAGCAGTACAACAGGGTACGACCAGCCCCAGCATTTT. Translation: CASSTTGYDQPQHF.

Written as DNA, the CDR3 is TGTGCCAGCAGTGAATGGGACAGTAAAGAGACCCAGTACTTC. Residues: CASSEWDSKETQYF. The chain has TRBV2 and TRBJ2-5; 7 bases agree with TRBD1. V shed 2 bases and J 3 bases; nucleotides not matched to a gene: 3. Germline V CDR1 and CDR2: SNHLY, FYNNEI. This CDR3 is 14 amino acids long.

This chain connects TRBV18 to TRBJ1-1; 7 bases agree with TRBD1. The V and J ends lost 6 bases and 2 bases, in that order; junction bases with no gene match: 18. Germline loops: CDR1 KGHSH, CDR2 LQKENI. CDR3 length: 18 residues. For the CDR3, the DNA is TGTGCCAGCTCTTCCCTTAGACAGGGAAGGGGCCTTAACACTGAAGCTTTCTTT. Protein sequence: CASSSLRQGRGLNTEAFF.

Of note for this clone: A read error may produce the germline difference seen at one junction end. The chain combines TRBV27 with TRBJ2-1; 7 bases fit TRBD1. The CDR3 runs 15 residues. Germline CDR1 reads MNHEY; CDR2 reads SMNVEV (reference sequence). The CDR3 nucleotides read TGTGCCAGCGGTTTAAACAGGGGTTCCTACAATGAGCAGTTCTTC. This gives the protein CASGLNRGSYNEQFF.

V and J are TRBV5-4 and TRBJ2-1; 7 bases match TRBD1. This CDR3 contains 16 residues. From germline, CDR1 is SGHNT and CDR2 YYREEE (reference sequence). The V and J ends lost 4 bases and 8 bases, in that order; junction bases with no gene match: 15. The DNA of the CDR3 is TGTGCCAGCAGCCGGAGTCCCGGGACAGATACCGATGAGCAGTTCTTC. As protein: CASSRSPGTDTDEQFF.

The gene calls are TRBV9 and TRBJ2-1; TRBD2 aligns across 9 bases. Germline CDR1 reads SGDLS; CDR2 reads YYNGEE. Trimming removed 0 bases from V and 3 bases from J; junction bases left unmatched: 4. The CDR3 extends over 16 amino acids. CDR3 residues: CASSVGPAGGYNEQFF. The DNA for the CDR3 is TGTGCCAGCAGCGTAGGTCCAGCGGGGGGCTACAATGAGCAGTTCTTC.

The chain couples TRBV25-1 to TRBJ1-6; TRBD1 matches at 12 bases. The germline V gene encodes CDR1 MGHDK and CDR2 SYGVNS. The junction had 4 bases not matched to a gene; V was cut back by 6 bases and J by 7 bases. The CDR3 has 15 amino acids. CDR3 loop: CASRGQGARNSPLHF. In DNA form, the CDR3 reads TGTGCCAGCAGGGGACAGGGGGCTCGGAATTCACCCCTCCACTTT.

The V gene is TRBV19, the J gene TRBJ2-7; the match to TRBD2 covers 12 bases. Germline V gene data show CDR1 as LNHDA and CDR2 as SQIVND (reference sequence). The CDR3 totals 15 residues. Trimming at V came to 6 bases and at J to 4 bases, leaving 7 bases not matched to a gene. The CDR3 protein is CASSATSGGPYEQYF. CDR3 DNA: TGTGCCAGTAGCGCGACTAGCGGGGGACCATACGAGCAGTACTTC.